The 6 T cell receptor beta chains reported below all come from one sample, sequenced in a study of T cells in Graves' hyperthyroidism and ophthalmopathy. Template material for amplifying TCR beta CDR3 regions consisted of RNA transcripts. Carried out on the TCR CDR3, a first-round RT-PCR used the HTBI primer set. MiXCR, applied by TCRdb to the multiplex PCR reads, yields one record per CDR3 protein. The sample has fewer than 650,000 distinct CDR3 sequences, approximately 48% seen once. Specimen: peripheral blood or thyroid tissue (not recorded which). The receptors originated from an adult woman with Graves' disease, either hyperthyroidism or ophthalmopathy (not recorded which).

This clonotype was picked up one time. A much more abundant neighbour one base away suggests this may be a read error. This chain joins TRBV20-1 and TRBJ2-2, with 7 bases aligning to TRBD2. The trim removed 2 bases at V and 2 bases at J, leaving 8 bases unmatched. CDR1 is DFQATT, CDR2 SNEGSKA, per germline (reference sequence). The CDR3 contains 16 residues. The CDR3 bases are TGCAGTGCTAGAAGAGCGGGACCCCCCAACACCGGGGAGCTGTTTTTT. This translates into CSARRAGPPNTGELFF.

This clonotype was detected ten times or more. The V and J genes are TRBV7-3 and TRBJ2-7; TRBD1 matches at 7 bases. CDR1 is SGHTA, CDR2 FQGTGA, per germline. The CDR3 spans 15 residues. V dropped 5 bases and J dropped 1; count of bases not matched to a gene: 8. CDR3 sequence reads: CASSIDRVGSYEQYF. DNA of the CDR3: TGTGCCAGCAGCATCGACAGGGTAGGGTCCTACGAGCAGTACTTC.

The rearrangement links TRBV5-1 to TRBJ1-6; D is ambiguous. V was clipped by 0 bases and J by 10 bases, with 8 bases between them. The CDR3 runs 13 residues. Germline V gene data show CDR1 as SGHRS and CDR2 as YFSETQ. CDR3 sequence reads: CASSLDSSSPLHF. CDR3 nucleotides: TGCGCCAGCAGCTTGGACAGTTCGTCACCCCTCCACTTT.

This clonotype was recorded many times. This chain uses TRBV5-8 with TRBJ1-5, with D tentatively TRBD1 (5 bases). This CDR3 has 13 residues. Per germline, CDR1 SGHTS and CDR2 YDEGEE. Trimming took off 7 bases at V and 4 bases at J, with 12 bases between the two ends. CDR3 sequence (DNA): TGTGCCAGCCGGGACCTTACGAATCAGCCCCAGCATTTT. This translates into CASRDLTNQPQHF.

V and J are TRBV29-1 and TRBJ1-2; D is possibly TRBD1 (5 bases). The germline V and J ends were trimmed by 0 bases and 7 bases, with 9 bases remaining between them. The CDR3 is 12 residues long. CDR1 is SQVTM and CDR2 is ANQGSEA in the germline V gene. The CDR3 loop reads CSVEDRVRGYTF. The CDR3 DNA is TGCAGCGTTGAAGACAGGGTTCGTGGCTACACCTTC.

About this clonotype: It may be a read error: a sequence one base away is much more abundant. The chain carries TRBV30 and TRBJ1-2; tentative D call: TRBD1 (5 bases). Germline V gene sequence: CDR1 GTSNPN, CDR2 SVGIG (reference sequence). This CDR3 is built from 12 residues. Trimming removed 8 bases at V and 6 bases at J, with 16 bases between. CDR3 residues: CARPGGANGYTF. As DNA, the CDR3 is TGTGCCCGCCCGGGAGGGGCCAATGGCTACACCTTC.